Listed here are 2 T cell receptor beta chains from one sample, sequenced in a study of identifying expanded T cells in peripheral blood. Sequencing used immunoSEQ multiplex PCR; TCRdb keeps in-frame clones, though not all of them. The top ten hold 4% of the sample, which has over 75,000 clones, around 89% seen once. Sequencing was carried out using blood. The receptors derive from a person aged 18 to 69 in good health.

Regarding this clone: The junction differs from germline at one of its ends, possibly a read error. The rearrangement joins TRBV7-2 to TRBJ2-7, with no clear D. This CDR3 has 14 amino acids. Germline V lookup: CDR1 SGHTA, CDR2 FQGNSA. The CDR3 bases are TGTGCCAGCAGTTTAGATCTTAGGGCCTACGAGCAGTACTTC. This gives the protein CASSLDLRAYEQYF.

The chain is built from TRBV6-5 and TRBJ1-5; TRBD1 agrees at 8 bases. From germline, CDR1 is MNHEY and CDR2 SVGAGI. The CDR3 covers 13 residues. V trimming: 6 bases; J trimming: 4 bases; junction bases outside the gene matches: 2. This CDR3 reads CASRRQGNQPQHF. DNA for the CDR3: TGTGCCAGCAGGCGACAGGGGAATCAGCCCCAGCATTTT.